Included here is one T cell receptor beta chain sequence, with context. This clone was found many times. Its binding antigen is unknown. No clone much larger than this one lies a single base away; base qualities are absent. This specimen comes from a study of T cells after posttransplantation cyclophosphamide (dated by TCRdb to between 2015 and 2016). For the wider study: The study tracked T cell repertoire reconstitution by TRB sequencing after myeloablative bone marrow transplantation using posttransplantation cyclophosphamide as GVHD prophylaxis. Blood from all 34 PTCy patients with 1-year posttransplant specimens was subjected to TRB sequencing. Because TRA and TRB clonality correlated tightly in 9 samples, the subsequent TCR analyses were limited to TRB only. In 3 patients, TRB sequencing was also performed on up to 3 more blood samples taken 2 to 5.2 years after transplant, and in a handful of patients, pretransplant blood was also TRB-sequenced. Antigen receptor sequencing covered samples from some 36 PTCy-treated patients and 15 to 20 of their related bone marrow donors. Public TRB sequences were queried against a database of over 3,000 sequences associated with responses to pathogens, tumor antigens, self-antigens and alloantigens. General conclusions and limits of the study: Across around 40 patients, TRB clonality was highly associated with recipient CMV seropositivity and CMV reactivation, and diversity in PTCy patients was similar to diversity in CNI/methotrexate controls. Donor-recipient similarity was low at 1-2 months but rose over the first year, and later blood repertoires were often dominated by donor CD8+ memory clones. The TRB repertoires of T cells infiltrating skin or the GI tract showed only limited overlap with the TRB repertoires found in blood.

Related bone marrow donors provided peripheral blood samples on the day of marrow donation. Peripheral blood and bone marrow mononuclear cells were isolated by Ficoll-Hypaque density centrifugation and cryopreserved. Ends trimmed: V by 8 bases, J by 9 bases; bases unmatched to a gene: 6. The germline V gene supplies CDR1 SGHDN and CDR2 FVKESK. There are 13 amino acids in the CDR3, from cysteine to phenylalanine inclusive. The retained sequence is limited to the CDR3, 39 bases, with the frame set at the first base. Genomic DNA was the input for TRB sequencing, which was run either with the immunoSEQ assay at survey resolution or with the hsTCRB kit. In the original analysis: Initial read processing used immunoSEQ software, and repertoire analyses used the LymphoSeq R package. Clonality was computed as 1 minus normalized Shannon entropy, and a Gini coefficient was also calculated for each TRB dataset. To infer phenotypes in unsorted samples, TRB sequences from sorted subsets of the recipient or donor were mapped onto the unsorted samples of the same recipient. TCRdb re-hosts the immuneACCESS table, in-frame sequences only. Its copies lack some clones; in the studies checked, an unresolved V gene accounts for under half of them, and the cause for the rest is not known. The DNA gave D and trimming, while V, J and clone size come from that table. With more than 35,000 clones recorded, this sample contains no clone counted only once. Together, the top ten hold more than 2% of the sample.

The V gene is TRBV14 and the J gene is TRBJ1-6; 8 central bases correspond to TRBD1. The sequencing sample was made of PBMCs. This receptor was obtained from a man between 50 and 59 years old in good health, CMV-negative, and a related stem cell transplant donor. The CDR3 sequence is CASGRGLGSPLHF. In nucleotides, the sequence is TGTGCCAGCGGCAGGGGGCTCGGTTCACCCCTCCACTTT.